This T cell receptor (beta chain) was identified in a study of CD4+ T cells in melanoma. Profiled with immunoSEQ multiplex PCR; TCRdb holds only in-frame clones, not every one. The repertoire includes about 140,000 clones, around 90% of them detected once, and less than 2% sits in the top ten. Whole-study results and caveats: A reported correlation linked neoantigen-specific CD4+ T cells to CD8+, macrophage and B cell function. Reportedly, melanoma neoantigen-specific CD4+ T cells showed varied differentiation states.

With respect to this clone: The antigen is unknown.

Trimming pared 0 bases from V and 6 bases from J, leaving 13 bases between. This CDR3 is built from 15 residues. Germline-derived CDR1 and CDR2 are SGHRS and YFSETQ. J is TRBJ2-1 and V is TRBV5-1; D possibly corresponds to TRBD1 (5 bases). This TCR came from a human donor with melanoma. CDR3 in DNA: TGCGCCAGCAGCTTGGGGGCAGGGCGGTCCAATGAGCAGTTCTTC. It yields the protein CASSLGAGRSNEQFF.